The clone carrying this T cell receptor (beta chain) was picked up many times. The CDR3 sequence is 14 residues long. The germline V gene encodes CDR1 SGHKS and CDR2 YYEKEE (reference sequence). V lost 4 bases, J lost 5 bases, and 5 bases stayed unmatched. The data originate from a study of blood T cells in healthy people across ages. It was with a sample-barcoded 5' primer and a J-beta primer mix that a second PCR of roughly 7 to 12 cycles was run. TCRdb ran MiXCR on the 5' RACE reads and lists one entry per CDR3 protein. The table shows some 700,000 distinct CDR3 sequences, with over 20% occurring only once.

The sample consisted of blood. The receptor was derived from a man aged 65 to 79 in good health. V gene TRBV5-5 combines with J gene TRBJ2-5, with 10 bases lining up with TRBD1. CDR3 protein: CASSPRQGAETQYF. The CDR3 DNA is TGTGCCAGCAGCCCCAGACAGGGGGCTGAGACCCAGTACTTC.